The following is a T cell receptor beta chain sequence with its context. The antigen it binds to is not known. Compared with germline, one end of the junction differs, possibly owing to a read error. Libraries were prepared through PCR. The reads were generated on an Illumina HiSeq 4000. High-throughput sequencing was used to profile the TCR beta-chain CDR3 region of each patient. In the authors' own workflow: A classifier to discriminate distant-metastatic papillary thyroid cancer patients was built from CDR3 differences across clinicopathological groups. The Shannon index was used to measure repertoire diversity, and the Morisita-Horn index was used to measure how similar tumor and blood repertoires were. TCRdb itself trimmed the public reads at Q25 with fastp, ran MiXCR and retained productive beta chains. These V and J calls rely on TCRdb rather than the paper's analysis. The sample records some 18,000 clones, about 23% of which are singletons. The ten largest clones represent less than 11% of the sample.

These data are taken from a study of metastatic and nonmetastatic thyroid tumors (dated by TCRdb to 2020 to 2021). For the study in its entirety: Repertoires were compared across peripheral blood and tumor or nodule tissue samples from malignant and benign thyroid patients. Paper-wide results and their limitations: In both blood and tumor samples, malignant tumors were reported to have significantly higher TCR beta diversity than benign nodules.

No treatment had been received by any patient before thyroid surgery. Patient clinical samples collected from 2012 to 2018 were retrospectively analysed using T-cell receptor beta sequencing. CDR1 is given as MNHEY and CDR2 as SVGAGI, both from the germline V gene. The CDR3 starts with the cysteine, ends with the phenylalanine, and has 15 residues. Only the CDR3 part of the read is kept: 45 bases, read in frame from the first base. The rearrangement combines TRBV6-5 with TRBJ1-5; the D gene identity is not certain. The material sequenced was tumor tissue. The TCR originated in a male donor with papillary thyroid cancer or a benign thyroid nodule (not recorded which). Some clones in this sample may be carry-over from other donors' samples. The CDR3 sequence is CSSSYHHGSNQPQHF. In nucleotides, the sequence is TGTTCCAGCAGTTACCACCACGGGAGCAATCAGCCCCAGCATTTT.